This T cell receptor beta chain stems from a study of Ad26.COV2.S vaccination and SARS-CoV-2 variants. As for the study in general: The Ad26.COV2.S arm of the COV1001 trial was where the donor was placed.

The treatment denotes: around 19 received Ad26.COV2.S at low or high dose, single or two shots; roughly five received placebo; per-sample allocation not given. Specimens were obtained on day 63 following the first vaccine or placebo injection. Profiling relied on immunoSEQ multiplex PCR, and the TCRdb table lists in-frame clones only, not all of them. The table has 450,000 to 550,000 clones, around 89% seen once. Trimming cost V 0 bases and J 10 bases; bases outside gene matches: 10. This CDR3 region has 16 residues. Germline loops: CDR1 MNHEY, CDR2 SVGAGI. Sample: peripheral blood, taken in a trial of Ad26.COV2.S vaccine versus placebo. This rearrangement joins TRBV6-5 to TRBJ2-3, with TRBD2 identical over 10 bases. The receptor was isolated from a person between 18 and 60 years old who received the Ad26.COV2.S COVID-19 vaccine or a placebo. The CDR3 reads CASSYSKSSGGSAQYF. The CDR3 DNA reads as TGTGCCAGCAGTTACTCGAAGTCTAGCGGGGGAAGTGCGCAGTATTTT.